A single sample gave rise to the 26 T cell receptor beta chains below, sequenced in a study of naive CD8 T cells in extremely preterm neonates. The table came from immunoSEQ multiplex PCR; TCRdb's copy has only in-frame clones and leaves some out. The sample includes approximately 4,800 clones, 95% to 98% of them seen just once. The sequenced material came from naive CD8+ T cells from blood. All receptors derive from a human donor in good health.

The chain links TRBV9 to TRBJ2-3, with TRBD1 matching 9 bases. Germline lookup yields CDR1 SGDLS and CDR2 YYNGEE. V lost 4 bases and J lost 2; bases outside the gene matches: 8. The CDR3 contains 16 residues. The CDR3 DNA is TGTGCCAGCAGCCCAAGAAACAGGGGGCACACAGATACGCAGTATTTT. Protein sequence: CASSPRNRGHTDTQYF.

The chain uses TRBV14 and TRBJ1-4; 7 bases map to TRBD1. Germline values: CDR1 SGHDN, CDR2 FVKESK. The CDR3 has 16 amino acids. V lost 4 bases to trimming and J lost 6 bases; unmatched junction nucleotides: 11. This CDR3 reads CASSRNDRVGYEKLFF. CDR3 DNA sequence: TGTGCCAGCAGCCGGAACGACAGGGTGGGATATGAAAAACTGTTTTTT.

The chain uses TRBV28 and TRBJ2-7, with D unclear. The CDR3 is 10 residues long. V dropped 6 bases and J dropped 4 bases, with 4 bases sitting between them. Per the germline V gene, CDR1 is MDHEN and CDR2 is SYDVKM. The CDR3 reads CASSRYEQYF. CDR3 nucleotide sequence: TGTGCCAGCAGCAGATACGAGCAGTACTTC.

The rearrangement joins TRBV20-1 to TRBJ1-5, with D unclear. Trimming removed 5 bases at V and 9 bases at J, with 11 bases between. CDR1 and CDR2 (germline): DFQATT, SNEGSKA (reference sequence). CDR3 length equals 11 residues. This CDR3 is CSAGRGPPQHF. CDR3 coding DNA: TGCAGTGCTGGACGGGGTCCGCCCCAGCATTTT.

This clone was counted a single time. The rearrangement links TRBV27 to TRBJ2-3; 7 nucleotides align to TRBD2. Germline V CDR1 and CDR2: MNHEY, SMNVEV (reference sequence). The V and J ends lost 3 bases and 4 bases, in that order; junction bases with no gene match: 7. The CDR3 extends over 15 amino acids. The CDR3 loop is CASSFYGGSSDTQYF. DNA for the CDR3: TGTGCCAGCAGTTTTTATGGCGGGAGCTCAGATACGCAGTATTTT.

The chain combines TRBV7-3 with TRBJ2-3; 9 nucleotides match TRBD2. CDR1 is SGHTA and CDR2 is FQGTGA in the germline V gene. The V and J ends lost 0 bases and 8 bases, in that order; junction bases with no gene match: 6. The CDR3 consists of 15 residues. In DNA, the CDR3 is TGTGCCAGCAGCTTAACAGGCGGGAGGGCCCCTACGCAGTATTTT. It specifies CASSLTGGRAPTQYF. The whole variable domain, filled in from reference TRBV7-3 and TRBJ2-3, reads GAGVSQTPSNKVTEKGKYVELRCDPISGHTALYWYRQSLGQGPEFLIYFQGTGAADDSGLPNDRFFAVRPEGSVSTLKIQRTERGDSAVYLCASSLTGGRAPTQYFGPGTRLTVL.

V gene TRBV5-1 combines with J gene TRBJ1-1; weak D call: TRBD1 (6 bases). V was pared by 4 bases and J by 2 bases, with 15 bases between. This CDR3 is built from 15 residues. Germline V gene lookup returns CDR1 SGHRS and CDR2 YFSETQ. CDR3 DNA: TGCGCCAGCAGCCCCGTGGGGGCCAGAAACACTGAAGCTTTCTTT. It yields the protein CASSPVGARNTEAFF.

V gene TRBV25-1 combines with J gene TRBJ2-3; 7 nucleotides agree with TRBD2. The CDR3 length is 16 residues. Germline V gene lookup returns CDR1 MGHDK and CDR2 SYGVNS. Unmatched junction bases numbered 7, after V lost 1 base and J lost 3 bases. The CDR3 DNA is TGTGCCAGCAGTGAATTCGGCGGGAGTAGGACAGATACGCAGTATTTT. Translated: CASSEFGGSRTDTQYF.

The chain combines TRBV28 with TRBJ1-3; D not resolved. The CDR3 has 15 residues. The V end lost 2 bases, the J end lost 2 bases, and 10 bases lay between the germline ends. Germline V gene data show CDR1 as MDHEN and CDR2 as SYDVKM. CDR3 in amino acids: CASSLRSLTGNTIYF. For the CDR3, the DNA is TGTGCCAGCAGTTTACGGAGTCTCACTGGAAACACCATATATTTT.

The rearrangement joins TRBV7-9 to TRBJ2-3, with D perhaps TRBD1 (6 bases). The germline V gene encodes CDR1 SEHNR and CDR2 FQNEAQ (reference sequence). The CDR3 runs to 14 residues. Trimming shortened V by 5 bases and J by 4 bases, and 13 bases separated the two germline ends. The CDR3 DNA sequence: TGTGCCAGCAGCCCGGACAGCTCCCCAGATACGCAGTATTTT. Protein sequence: CASSPDSSPDTQYF.

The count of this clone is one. CDR3 DNA: TGTGCCAGCAGTCCCGGGACTAGCGGGAGAACCGGAAAGACCCAGTACTTC. Its translation: CASSPGTSGRTGKTQYF. The chain combines TRBV25-1 with TRBJ2-5; 14 bases line up with TRBD2. The germline gives CDR1 MGHDK, CDR2 SYGVNS. The ends lost 5 bases at V and 6 bases at J; junction bases unmatched: 11. This CDR3 region has 17 residues.

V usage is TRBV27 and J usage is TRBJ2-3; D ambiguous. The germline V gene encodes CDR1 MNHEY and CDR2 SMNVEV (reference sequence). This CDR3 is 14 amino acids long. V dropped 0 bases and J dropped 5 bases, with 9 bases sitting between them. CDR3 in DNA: TGTGCCAGCAGTTTATCCCACCCAGGAGATACGCAGTATTTT. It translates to CASSLSHPGDTQYF.

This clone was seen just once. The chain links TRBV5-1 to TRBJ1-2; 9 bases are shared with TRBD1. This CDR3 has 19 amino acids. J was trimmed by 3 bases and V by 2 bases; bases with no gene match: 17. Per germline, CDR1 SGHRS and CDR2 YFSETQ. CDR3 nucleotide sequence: TGCGCCAGCAGCTTTCGGGGGGACAGGGAATCAGACGCCTACTATGGCTACACCTTC. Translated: CASSFRGDRESDAYYGYTF.

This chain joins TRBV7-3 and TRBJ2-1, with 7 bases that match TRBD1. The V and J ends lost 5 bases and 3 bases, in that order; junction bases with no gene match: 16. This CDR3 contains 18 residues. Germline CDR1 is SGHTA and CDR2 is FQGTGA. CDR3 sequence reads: CASSNRGITGTDYNEQFF. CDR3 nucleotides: TGTGCCAGCAGCAATCGGGGTATTACCGGGACAGACTACAATGAGCAGTTCTTC.

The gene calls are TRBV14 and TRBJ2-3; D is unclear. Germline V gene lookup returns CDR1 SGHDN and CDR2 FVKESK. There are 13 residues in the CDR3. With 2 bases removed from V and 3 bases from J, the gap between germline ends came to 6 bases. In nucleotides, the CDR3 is TGTGCCAGCAGCCAAACAGCAACAGATACGCAGTATTTT. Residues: CASSQTATDTQYF.

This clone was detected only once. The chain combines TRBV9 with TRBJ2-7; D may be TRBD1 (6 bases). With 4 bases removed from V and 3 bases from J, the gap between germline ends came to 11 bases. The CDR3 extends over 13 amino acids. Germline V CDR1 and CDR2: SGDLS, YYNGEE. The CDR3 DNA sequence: TGTGCCAGCAGCTCATCAGGGGACTACGAGCAGTACTTC. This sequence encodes CASSSSGDYEQYF. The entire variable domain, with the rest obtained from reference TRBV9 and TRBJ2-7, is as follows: DSGVTQTPKHLITATGQRVTLRCSPRSGDLSVYWYQQSLDQGLQFLIQYYNGEERAKGNILERFSAQQFPDLHSELNLSSLELGDSALYFCASSSSGDYEQYFGPGTRLTVT.

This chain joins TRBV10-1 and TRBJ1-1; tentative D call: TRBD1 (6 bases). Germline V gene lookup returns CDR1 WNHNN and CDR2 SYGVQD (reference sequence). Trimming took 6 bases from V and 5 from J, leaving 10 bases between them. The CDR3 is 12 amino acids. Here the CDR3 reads CASRDRRTEAFF. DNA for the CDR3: TGCGCCAGCAGGGACAGAAGAACTGAAGCTTTCTTT.

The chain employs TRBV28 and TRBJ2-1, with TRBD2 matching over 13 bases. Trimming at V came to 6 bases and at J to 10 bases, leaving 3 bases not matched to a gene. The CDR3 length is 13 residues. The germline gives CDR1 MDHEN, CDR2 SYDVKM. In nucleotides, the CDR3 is TGTGCCAGCAGCACTAGCGGGAGGGCAGAGCAGTTCTTC. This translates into CASSTSGRAEQFF.

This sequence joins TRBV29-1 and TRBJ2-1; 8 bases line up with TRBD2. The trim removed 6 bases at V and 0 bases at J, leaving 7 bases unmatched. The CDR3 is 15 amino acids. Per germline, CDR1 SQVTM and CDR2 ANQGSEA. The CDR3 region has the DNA TGCAGCGTCTCTGCCGGGACTAGCTCCTACAATGAGCAGTTCTTC. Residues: CSVSAGTSSYNEQFF.

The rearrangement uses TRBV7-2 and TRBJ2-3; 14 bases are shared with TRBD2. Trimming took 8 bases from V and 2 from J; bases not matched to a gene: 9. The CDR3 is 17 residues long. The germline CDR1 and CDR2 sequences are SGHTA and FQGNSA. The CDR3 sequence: CASQGLAGGPYTDTQYF. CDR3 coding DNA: TGTGCCAGCCAAGGACTAGCGGGAGGCCCCTACACAGATACGCAGTATTTT.

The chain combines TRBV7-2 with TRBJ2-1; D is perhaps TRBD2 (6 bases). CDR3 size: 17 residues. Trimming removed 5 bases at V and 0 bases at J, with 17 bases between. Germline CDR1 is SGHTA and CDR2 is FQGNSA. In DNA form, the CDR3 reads TGTGCCAGCAGCCCCCGCCGGGGACTGAGCTCCTACAATGAGCAGTTCTTC. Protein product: CASSPRRGLSSYNEQFF.

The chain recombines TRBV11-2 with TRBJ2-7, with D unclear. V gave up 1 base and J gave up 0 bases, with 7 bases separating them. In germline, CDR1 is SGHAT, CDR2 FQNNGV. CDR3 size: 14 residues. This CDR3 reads CASSLGPSSYEQYF. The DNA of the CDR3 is TGTGCCAGCAGCTTAGGTCCTAGCTCCTACGAGCAGTACTTC. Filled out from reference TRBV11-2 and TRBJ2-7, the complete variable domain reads EAGVAQSPRYKIIEKRQSVAFWCNPISGHATLYWYQQILGQGPKLLIQFQNNGVVDDSQLPKDRFSAERLKGVDSTLKIQPAKLEDSAVYLCASSLGPSSYEQYFGPGTRLTVT.

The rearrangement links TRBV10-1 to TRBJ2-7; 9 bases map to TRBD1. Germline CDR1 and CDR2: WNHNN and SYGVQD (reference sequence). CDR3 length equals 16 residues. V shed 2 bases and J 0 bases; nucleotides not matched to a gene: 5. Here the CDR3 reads CASSEPTGGHSYEQYV. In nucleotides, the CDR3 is TGCGCCAGCAGTGAGCCTACAGGGGGCCACTCCTACGAGCAGTACGTC.

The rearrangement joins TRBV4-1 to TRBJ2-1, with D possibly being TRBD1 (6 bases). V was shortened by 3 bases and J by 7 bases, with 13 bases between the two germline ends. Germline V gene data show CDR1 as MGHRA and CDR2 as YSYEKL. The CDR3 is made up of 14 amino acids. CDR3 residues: CASSQGAGANEQFF. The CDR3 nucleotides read TGCGCCAGCAGCCAGGGGGCAGGGGCAAATGAGCAGTTCTTC.

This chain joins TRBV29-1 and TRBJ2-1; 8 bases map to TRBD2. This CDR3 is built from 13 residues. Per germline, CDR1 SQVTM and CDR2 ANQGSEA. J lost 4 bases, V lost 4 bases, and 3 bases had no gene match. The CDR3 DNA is TGCAGCGTTGCGGGAGGGGGGTACAATGAGCAGTTCTTC. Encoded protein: CSVAGGGYNEQFF.

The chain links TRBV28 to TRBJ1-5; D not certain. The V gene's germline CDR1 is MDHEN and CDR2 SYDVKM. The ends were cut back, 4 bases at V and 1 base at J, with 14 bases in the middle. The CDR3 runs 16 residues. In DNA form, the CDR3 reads TGTGCCAGCAGTTCCGGAGGGCGCTTGAGCAATCAGCCCCAGCATTTT. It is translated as CASSSGGRLSNQPQHF.